The rows below give T cell receptor beta chains drawn from one sample of a study of Ad26.COV2.S vaccination and SARS-CoV-2 variants. Libraries were prepared by immunoSEQ multiplex PCR; TCRdb keeps only in-frame clonotypes and omits some of them. The table lists about 350,000 clones, roughly 91% of them singletons. Here the sequenced sample was peripheral blood, taken in a trial of Ad26.COV2.S vaccine versus placebo. The source of these receptors is a person between 18 and 59 years old who received the Ad26.COV2.S COVID-19 vaccine or a placebo. Each CDR3 is given with its conserved first and last residue. The D gene is left open where the match is weak. Clone size is shown for a subset of rows, as once, few, many or a class of expanded clone.

V gene	clone size	D gene	J gene	CDR3 DNA	CDR3 protein
TRBV5-5	NA	NA	TRBJ1-3	TGTGCCAGCAGCCACAGAGGTGCCAGCTCTGGAAACACCATATATTTT	CASSHRGASSGNTIYF
TRBV7-2	NA	NA	TRBJ1-6	TGTGCCAGCAGCTTAAGTGACACCCCTAGACCCCTCCACTTT	CASSLSDTPRPLHF
TRBV5-1	NA	TRBD1	TRBJ1-2	TGCGCCAGCAGCTCACCGGGACAGGGAGTTTGGAATGGCTACACCTTC	CASSSPGQGVWNGYTF
TRBV5-1	few	NA	TRBJ1-6	TGCGCCAGCAGCTTGGGGGCCGGGGACGGGAGATCACCCCTCCACTTT	CASSLGAGDGRSPLHF
TRBV27	NA	NA	TRBJ1-1	TGTGCCAGCAGTTTATATGGCCTCTCCTTCGTGGCTTTCTTT	CASSLYGLSFVAFF
TRBV6-2/TRBV6-3	NA	NA	TRBJ2-3	TGTGCCAGCAGCCTTGGGGCTCCCAGCACAGATACGCAGTATTTT	CASSLGAPSTDTQYF
TRBV30	NA	NA	TRBJ1-5	TGTGCCTGGAGTTGGCAGGGGACTGCTCAGCCCCAGCATTTT	CAWSWQGTAQPQHF
TRBV7-9	once	NA	TRBJ1-1	TGTGCCAGCAGAACCCTGGTGAGGAACACTGAAGCTTTCTTT	CASRTLVRNTEAFF
TRBV19	NA	NA	TRBJ1-4	TGTGCCAGTAGTACCCAGGGGCCCCCTAATGAAAAACTGTTTTTT	CASSTQGPPNEKLFF
TRBV6-5	NA	NA	TRBJ2-1	TGTGCCAGCAGTTACTCGAGTAGGGGGGGCAATGAGCAGTTCTTC	CASSYSSRGGNEQFF
TRBV7-9	NA	TRBD2	TRBJ2-1	TGTGCCAGCAGCGCAGGGACTAGCGGGGGGTGGAATGAGCAGTTCTTC	CASSAGTSGGWNEQFF
TRBV11-2	NA	NA	TRBJ1-1	TGTGCCAGCAGTCGACAATACTTGAACACTGAAGCTTTCTTT	CASSRQYLNTEAFF
TRBV5-1	NA	NA	TRBJ1-3	TGCGCCAGCAGCTTAACAGGGACTGGAAACACCATATATTTT	CASSLTGTGNTIYF
TRBV19	NA	NA	TRBJ1-5	TGTGCCAGTAGTCCTAATATATTGGGCAATCAGCCCCAGCATTTT	CASSPNILGNQPQHF
TRBV6-5	once	TRBD2	TRBJ2-3	TGTGCCAGCAGCTCCGGGAGGGTTAAGCAGTATTTT	CASSSGRVKQYF
TRBV6-2/TRBV6-3	NA	NA	TRBJ1-2	TGTGCCAGCAGTCATACCGGGGACTATGGCTACACCTTC	CASSHTGDYGYTF
TRBV27	NA	NA	TRBJ1-4	TGTGCCAGCAGCCTAGTGATGGCAGCAACTAATGAAAAACTGTTTTTT	CASSLVMAATNEKLFF
TRBV27	NA	NA	TRBJ1-4	TGTGCCAGCAGTCTGCCCCCAGCAGCAACTAATGAAAAACTGTTTTTT	CASSLPPAATNEKLFF
TRBV5-1	once	TRBD1	TRBJ2-4	TGCGCCAGCAGCTTGGCGGGACAGGGTCGTAGCATTCAGTACTTC	CASSLAGQGRSIQYF
TRBV7-9	NA	NA	TRBJ2-1	TGTGCCAGCACCCGTCGAGGGACCAATGAGCAGTTCTTC	CASTRRGTNEQFF
TRBV10-3	NA	TRBD1	TRBJ1-1	TGTGCCATCAGTGAGCCGCTCCCACCACAGGGGGCCACTGAAGCTTTCTTT	CAISEPLPPQGATEAFF
TRBV12-5	once	TRBD1	TRBJ2-2	TGTGCTAGTGGTTTCCGGGACAGGGTTACCGGGGAGCTGTTTTTT	CASGFRDRVTGELFF
TRBV14	NA	TRBD1	TRBJ1-1	TGTGCCAGCAGCCAGACAGGGGGCGCCTCCACTGAAGCTTTCTTT	CASSQTGGASTEAFF
TRBV9	once	NA	TRBJ2-2	TGTGCCAGCAGCGGTTACGGGGAGCTGTTTTTT	CASSGYGELFF
TRBV5-1	NA	TRBD1	TRBJ2-7	TGCGCCAGCAGCTCCGGGACAGGGTCCTACGAGCAGTACTTC	CASSSGTGSYEQYF
TRBV3-1/TRBV3-2	NA	TRBD2	TRBJ2-2	TGTGCCAGCAGCCAGGGACTAGCGGGGCTGGGCACCGGGGAGCTGTTTTTT	CASSQGLAGLGTGELFF
TRBV14	NA	NA	TRBJ2-7	TGTGCCAGCAGCCGGTACAGGTCCCCCTACGAGCAGTACTTC	CASSRYRSPYEQYF
TRBV5-1	NA	NA	TRBJ2-2	TGCGCCAGCAGCTTCCCAGGGGCGGACACCGGGGAGCTGTTTTTT	CASSFPGADTGELFF
TRBV4-2	NA	NA	TRBJ2-2	TGTGCCAGCAGCCTCGGTCTCACCGGGGAGCTGTTTTTT	CASSLGLTGELFF
TRBV6-4	NA	NA	TRBJ1-1	TGTGCCAGCAGCGTCGAGGCCGGGGCTGAAGCTTTCTTT	CASSVEAGAEAFF
TRBV7-3	once	NA	TRBJ1-1	TGTGCCAGCAGCCCTACGGGGGGAGGGATGAACACTGAAGCTTTCTTT	CASSPTGGGMNTEAFF
TRBV12-3/TRBV12-4	NA	TRBD2	TRBJ2-7	TGTGCCAGCGCCCGGGGGGGCCCCTACGAGCAGTACTTC	CASARGGPYEQYF
TRBV6-4	few	TRBD2	TRBJ2-3	TGTGCCAGCAGTCCCAGCGGGGGGCAAGCAGATACGCAGTATTTT	CASSPSGGQADTQYF
TRBV19	NA	NA	TRBJ1-1	TGTGCCAGTAGTATAGCGGACGGTCGTGGCACTGAAGCTTTCTTT	CASSIADGRGTEAFF
TRBV20-1	NA	NA	TRBJ2-2	TGCAGTGCTAGTGTCTTCAGGAACACCGGGGAGCTGTTTTTT	CSASVFRNTGELFF
TRBV15	NA	NA	TRBJ1-4	TGTGCCACCAGCAGAGCGACCGGAGGCTCAAATGGGGAAAAACTGTTTTTT	CATSRATGGSNGEKLFF
TRBV9	NA	TRBD1	TRBJ2-1	TGTGCCAGCAGCGTAGTAGGGACAGGTTCCTACAATGAGCAGTTCTTC	CASSVVGTGSYNEQFF
TRBV7-3	few	NA	TRBJ2-7	TGTGCCAGCAGCCCCCGCGGGGCAGGGTTCGACGAGCAGTACTTC	CASSPRGAGFDEQYF
TRBV7-3	NA	NA	TRBJ1-5	TGTGCCAGCAGCTTGGGTACCGGGCCAGATAGCAATCAGCCCCAGCATTTT	CASSLGTGPDSNQPQHF
TRBV10-3	NA	NA	TRBJ1-4	TGTGCCATCAGAGCGGACATAACTAATGAAAAACTGTTTTTT	CAIRADITNEKLFF
TRBV18	NA	TRBD1	TRBJ1-2	TGTGCCAGCTCACCGCCTAACAGGGGAGAGAGCTACACCTTC	CASSPPNRGESYTF
TRBV6-5	NA	NA	TRBJ2-2	TGTGCCAGCAGCCACACACCTCAGCAAACCGGGGAGCTGTTTTTT	CASSHTPQQTGELFF
TRBV27	NA	NA	TRBJ2-3	TGTGCCAGCAGTTGGGCCGGGGGCAGGGCAGATACGCAGTATTTT	CASSWAGGRADTQYF
TRBV5-4	NA	TRBD1	TRBJ1-4	TGTGCCAGCAGCAACCTTGGACAGGGTGAAAAACTGTTTTTT	CASSNLGQGEKLFF
TRBV7-2	NA	NA	TRBJ2-7	TGTGCCAGCAGCCGGGACATCTACGAGCAGTACTTC	CASSRDIYEQYF
TRBV2	once	NA	TRBJ1-5	TGTGCCAGCGGTTCAGTGAATCAGCCCCAGCATTTT	CASGSVNQPQHF
TRBV7-2	NA	TRBD2	TRBJ2-7	TGTGCCAGCAGCAAGGGACTGACTAGCGGAGACTACGAGCAGTACTTC	CASSKGLTSGDYEQYF